The T cell receptor (beta chain) under discussion was sequenced for a study of T cell responses to AZD1222 COVID-19 vaccine. CDR1 is LGHNT and CDR2 is FRNRAP in the germline V gene. This CDR3 is built from 11 residues. This clone was counted once. Sequencing used immunoSEQ multiplex PCR; TCRdb keeps in-frame clones, though not all of them. The sample includes 200,000 to 250,000 clones, roughly 94% of them seen just once. The chain is built from TRBV12-5 and TRBJ2-1, with TRBD2 matching 7 bases. Sequencing was performed on peripheral blood, taken 28 days after the second dose of the MenACWY control vaccine. This receptor was obtained from an adult who received the MenACWY meningococcal vaccine as a control. In DNA, the CDR3 is TGTGTCGAGCGGGGATACAATGAGCAGTTCTTC. This translates into CVERGYNEQFF.